The 5 T cell receptor beta chains listed next were all sequenced from one sample in a study of T cell responses to AZD1222 COVID-19 vaccine. Repertoires were generated with immunoSEQ multiplex PCR, while TCRdb's copy carries only in-frame clones and drops some. The table records approximately 190,000 clones, just over 90% of them present only once. This specimen was peripheral blood, taken 28 days after the second dose of the MenACWY control vaccine. The receptors shown here come from an adult who received the MenACWY meningococcal vaccine as a control.

V is TRBV5-1 and J is TRBJ1-6; 10 bases agree with TRBD1. Germline V gene sequence: CDR1 SGHRS, CDR2 YFSETQ. The CDR3 covers 15 residues. J gave up 6 bases and V 3 bases, and 3 bases lay outside the gene matches. Here the CDR3 reads CASSSGTGVNSPLHF. CDR3 DNA: TGCGCCAGCAGCTCCGGGACAGGGGTTAATTCACCCCTCCACTTT.

This clone showed up just once. V gene TRBV19 combines with J gene TRBJ1-3; unclear D gene. The V and J ends lost 4 bases and 1 base respectively, with 11 bases between them. Germline V gene sequence: CDR1 LNHDA, CDR2 SQIVND (reference sequence). This CDR3 comprises 15 residues. The CDR3 region is CASSTLLGSGNTIYF. DNA for the CDR3: TGTGCCAGTAGTACCCTATTGGGATCTGGAAACACCATATATTTT.

The rearrangement uses TRBV5-1 and TRBJ1-2; TRBD1 matches at 9 bases. Per germline, CDR1 SGHRS and CDR2 YFSETQ. V lost 0 bases and J lost 4; bases outside the gene matches: 7. This CDR3 region has 16 residues. As DNA, the CDR3 is TGCGCCAGCAGCTTGGGCCCACAGGGGGCTGGCTATGGCTACACCTTC. Protein product: CASSLGPQGAGYGYTF.

A single count supports this clone. The chain links TRBV25-1 to TRBJ2-7, with 7 bases lining up with TRBD1. The germline V gene has CDR1 MGHDK and CDR2 SYGVNS. After removal of 3 bases from V and 5 bases from J, the junction contained 4 bases not matched to a gene. The CDR3 sequence is 13 residues long. The DNA for the CDR3 is TGTGCCAGCAGTGAGACAGGGTTCAACGAGCAGTACTTC. Protein: CASSETGFNEQYF.

This rearrangement joins TRBV30 to TRBJ1-1, with D unclear. In germline, CDR1 is GTSNPN, CDR2 SVGIG (reference sequence). V gave up 3 bases and J gave up 5 bases, with 7 bases separating them. The CDR3 contains 11 residues. The CDR3 nucleotides are TGTGCCTGGAGCCGAGAGACTGAAGCTTTCTTT. Translated, it gives CAWSRETEAFF.